This T cell receptor (beta chain) originates from a study of a mutant IDH1 vaccine in newly diagnosed glioma. Study overall: Antecedent treatment encompassed radiotherapy, temozolomide, or their combination; the majority received both.

A remark on this clone: As yet, its antigen is unknown.

The CDR3 consists of 14 residues. J lost 3 bases, V lost 4 bases, and 3 bases had no gene match. Germline V lookup: CDR1 SQVTM, CDR2 ANQGSEA. Using immunoSEQ multiplex PCR, the repertoire was profiled, and TCRdb retains in-frame clones only, with some absent. The sample has fewer than 45,000 clones, less than 95% seen once; the top ten hold 3.5% to 4%. Study-level findings and limits: Pseudoprogression apparently tracked independently of changes in top peripheral T cell clonotypes.

Time point specified: week 23, last vaccination. Alongside topical imiquimod, each dose of vaccine comprised 300 ug of mutant IDH1 20-mer peptide. Those who donated had recent WHO grade 3 or 4 IDH1-mutant, ATRX-lost astrocytomas. Specimen: PBMCs, collected from a glioma patient whose treatment included an IDH1 peptide vaccine. V gene TRBV29-1 combines with J gene TRBJ1-5; TRBD1 matches at 10 bases. The origin of this receptor is a man aged 45-65 years with glioma. This CDR3 is CSVGGQGTNQPQHF. CDR3 bases: TGCAGCGTTGGGGGACAGGGGACCAATCAGCCCCAGCATTTT.